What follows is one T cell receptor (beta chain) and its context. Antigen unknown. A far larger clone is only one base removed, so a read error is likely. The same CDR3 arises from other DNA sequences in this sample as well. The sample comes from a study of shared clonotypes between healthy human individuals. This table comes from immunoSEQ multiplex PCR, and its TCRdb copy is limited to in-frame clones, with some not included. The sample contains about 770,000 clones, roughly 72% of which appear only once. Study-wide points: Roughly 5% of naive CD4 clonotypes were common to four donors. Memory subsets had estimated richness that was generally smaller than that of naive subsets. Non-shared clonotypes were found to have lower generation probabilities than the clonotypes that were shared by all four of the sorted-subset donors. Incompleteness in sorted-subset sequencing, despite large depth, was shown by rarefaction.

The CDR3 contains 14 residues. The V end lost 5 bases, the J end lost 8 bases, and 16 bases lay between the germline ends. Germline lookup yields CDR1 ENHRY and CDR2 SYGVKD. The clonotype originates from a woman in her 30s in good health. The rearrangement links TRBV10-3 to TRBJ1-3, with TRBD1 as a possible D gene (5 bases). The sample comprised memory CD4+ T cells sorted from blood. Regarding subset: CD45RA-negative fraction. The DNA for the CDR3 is TGTGCCATCAGTCCGACAGAACGGTCAGACACCATATATTTT. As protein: CAISPTERSDTIYF.